A single sample gave rise to the 30 T cell receptor beta chains below, sequenced in a study of early T cells in non-severe SARS-CoV-2 infection. TCRdb analysed the 5' RACE reads with MiXCR anew, one entry per CDR3 protein. Of some 120,000 distinct CDR3 sequences in the sample, 14% to 15% are singletons; the top ten hold 21%. Sequenced material: whole blood. These receptor sequences come from an adult who was a healthcare worker with PCR-confirmed SARS-CoV-2 infection or an uninfected control (not recorded which).

This clonotype was found a few times. The J gene is TRBJ1-5, the V gene TRBV6-1, with a weak D call TRBD1 (5 bases). This CDR3 has 13 residues. Between the trimmed V and J ends, which lost 8 bases and 3 bases, there was a span of 11 bases. Germline V lookup: CDR1 MNHNS, CDR2 SASEGT. DNA of the CDR3: TGTGCCAGCGGCGACAGCTACAATCAGCCCCAGCATTTT. Its translation: CASGDSYNQPQHF.

A few counts support this clonotype. This chain uses TRBV10-3 with TRBJ1-1; weak D call: TRBD1 (6 bases). V was trimmed by 0 bases and J by 7 bases, leaving 12 bases between them. The CDR3 runs to 14 residues. Germline V gene data show CDR1 as ENHRY and CDR2 as SYGVKD. The DNA of the CDR3 is TGTGCCATCAGTGAGTCGAGAGTAGGGGGTGAAGCTTTCTTT. It is translated as CAISESRVGGEAFF.

The chain couples TRBV7-2 to TRBJ2-5; D call uncertain. The CDR3 is 15 amino acids. Deletions cut 1 base from V and 2 bases from J, with 11 bases between. The germline CDR1 and CDR2 sequences are SGHTA and FQGNSA. DNA of the CDR3: TGTGCCAGCAGCTTAGTGGGTACTTCTCAAGAGACCCAGTACTTC. As protein: CASSLVGTSQETQYF.

This chain joins TRBV29-1 and TRBJ1-1; no definite D call. V gave up 6 bases and J gave up 0 bases, with 8 bases separating them. The germline CDR1 and CDR2 sequences are SQVTM and ANQGSEA. The CDR3 is 12 amino acids. The CDR3 here is CSVALMNTEAFF. CDR3 in DNA: TGCAGCGTCGCATTAATGAACACTGAAGCTTTCTTT.

This clonotype was detected only once. The chain uses TRBV20-1 and TRBJ2-1; TRBD2 matches at 9 bases. Losses at the gene ends were 5 bases for V and 2 bases for J; bases not matched to a gene: 7. The CDR3 length is 15 residues. From germline, CDR1 is DFQATT and CDR2 SNEGSKA (reference sequence). For the CDR3, the DNA is TGCAGTGCTTTTGTAGCGGGGGCCGCCTACAATGAGCAGTTCTTC. Residues: CSAFVAGAAYNEQFF.

The rearrangement joins TRBV7-9 to TRBJ1-4; D gene ambiguous. The CDR3 is 13 residues long. V was cut by 1 base and J by 11 bases, with 11 bases left in between. Per germline, CDR1 SEHNR and CDR2 FQNEAQ (reference sequence). The CDR3 DNA follows: TGTGCCAGCAGCTTAGGTGGAGTAGGGAAACTGTTTTTT. Its protein product is CASSLGGVGKLFF.

The chain employs TRBV5-4 and TRBJ1-6; D remains unclear. The CDR3 runs 14 residues. The germline V gene has CDR1 SGHNT and CDR2 YYREEE (reference sequence). Trimming took off 0 bases at V and 0 bases at J, with 1 base between the two ends. As DNA, the CDR3 is TGTGCCAGCAGCTTGGACTCCTATAATTCACCCCTCCACTTT. This gives the protein CASSLDSYNSPLHF.

The chain uses TRBV5-1 and TRBJ2-5; D remains unclear. The CDR3 totals 12 residues. CDR1 and CDR2 (germline): SGHRS, YFSETQ. The V end was cut by 2 bases, the J end by 5 bases, with 7 bases between. CDR3 DNA: TGCGCCAGCAGCTTTCTGGGGGAGACCCAGTACTTC. The encoded protein is CASSFLGETQYF.

This clonotype occurred a few times. V is TRBV18 and J is TRBJ1-1; no clear D gene. Trimming cost V 3 bases and J 4 bases, with 12 bases left between them. Germline V lookup: CDR1 KGHSH, CDR2 LQKENI. The CDR3 extends over 14 amino acids. Written as DNA, the CDR3 is TGTGCCAGCTCACCCGGAGTGACGAGCACTGAAGCTTTCTTT. This codes for CASSPGVTSTEAFF.

The gene calls are TRBV20-1 and TRBJ2-3, with TRBD2 matching over 8 bases. The CDR3 is made up of 16 amino acids. Germline trimming cut 6 bases from V and 4 bases from J; bases unmatched to any gene: 15. Germline CDR1 DFQATT, CDR2 SNEGSKA (reference sequence). CDR3 DNA sequence: TGCAGTGCCCCGGCGGCCACTAGCGGCCGGGCAGATACGCAGTATTTT. Residues: CSAPAATSGRADTQYF.

This clonotype was found many times. V and J are TRBV20-1 and TRBJ2-7; 9 nucleotides align to TRBD1. With 0 bases clipped from V and 6 bases from J, the junction kept 9 bases outside the gene matches. This CDR3 region has 15 residues. Germline V CDR1 and CDR2: DFQATT, SNEGSKA (reference sequence). CDR3 protein: CSARDRGQGIGEQYF. Here the CDR3 DNA reads TGCAGTGCTAGAGATCGGGGACAGGGAATAGGCGAGCAGTACTTC.

CDR3 region: CSAASGLAGQETQYF. Here the CDR3 DNA reads TGCAGTGCCGCTTCGGGGCTAGCGGGGCAAGAGACCCAGTACTTC. The chain employs TRBV20-1 and TRBJ2-5; 9 bases match TRBD2. CDR3 size: 15 residues. V shed 6 bases and J 2 bases; nucleotides not matched to a gene: 10. Germline V lookup: CDR1 DFQATT, CDR2 SNEGSKA (reference sequence).

This clonotype was picked up a small number of times. The chain recombines TRBV2 with TRBJ1-6; D is undetermined. CDR3 size: 14 residues. Trimming removed 5 bases from V and 7 bases from J, with 12 bases in between. Germline V gene sequence: CDR1 SNHLY, CDR2 FYNNEI. The DNA for the CDR3 is TGTGCCAGCAGTTTGGACGGCAAAAATTCACCCCTCCACTTT. Amino acid sequence: CASSLDGKNSPLHF.

This clonotype was detected ten times or more. The V and J genes are TRBV2 and TRBJ1-1; perhaps TRBD1 as D (6 bases). Germline V CDR1 and CDR2: SNHLY, FYNNEI. This CDR3 has 14 residues. V lost 6 bases, J lost 5 bases, and 16 bases lay in between. CDR3 sequence reads: CASSLRGVLTEAFF. The CDR3 region has the DNA TGTGCCAGCAGCCTCAGGGGAGTTTTGACTGAAGCTTTCTTT.

CDR3 coding DNA: TGCAGCGCGGGACAGATGAACACTGAAGCTTTCTTT. This codes for CSAGQMNTEAFF. The chain links TRBV29-1 to TRBJ1-1; the match to TRBD1 covers 7 bases. V shed 7 bases and J 0 bases; nucleotides not matched to a gene: 2. This CDR3 has 12 amino acids. Germline V gives CDR1 SQVTM, CDR2 ANQGSEA.

This clonotype showed up just a few times. V gene TRBV3-1 combines with J gene TRBJ2-2; D remains unclear. Germline values: CDR1 LGHDT, CDR2 YNNKEL (reference sequence). The V gene lost 0 bases and the J gene lost 12 bases, with 14 bases spanning the gap. This CDR3 is built from 14 residues. CDR3 amino acids: CASSQDLAESKLFF. CDR3 DNA sequence: TGTGCCAGCAGCCAAGATCTGGCGGAGAGCAAGCTGTTTTTT.

This clonotype was found a few times. The chain couples TRBV5-4 to TRBJ2-5; 11 bases fit TRBD2. Germline trimming cut 2 bases from V and 2 bases from J; bases unmatched to any gene: 2. The germline V gene encodes CDR1 SGHNT and CDR2 YYREEE (reference sequence). This CDR3 contains 15 residues. CDR3 sequence: CASSLTSGGQETQYF. The CDR3 DNA is TGTGCCAGCAGCTTAACTAGCGGGGGACAAGAGACCCAGTACTTC. Looking up the rest from reference TRBV5-4 and TRBJ2-5 gives the full variable domain: ETGVTQSPTHLIKTRGQQVTLRCSSQSGHNTVSWYQQALGQGPQFIFQYYREEENGRGNFPPRFSGLQFPNYSSELNVNALELDDSALYLCASSLTSGGQETQYFGPGTRLLVL.

In this sample, this clonotype turned up a few times. This may be a read error, as it is one base from a much larger clone. It is likely a read error, because the conserved phenylalanine at the end of the CDR3 is missing. J is TRBJ2-1 and V is TRBV20-1; TRBD2 matches at 7 bases. This CDR3 is built from 15 residues. V was pared by 6 bases and J by 8 bases, with 16 bases of the junction left unmatched. The germline gives CDR1 DFQATT, CDR2 SNEGSKA (reference sequence). The CDR3 region has the DNA TGCAGTGCCCGCACCCCTCAAAGCGGGGACCATGAGCAGTTCCTC. Protein: CSARTPQSGDHEQFL.

The V gene is TRBV9, the J gene TRBJ1-1; unclear D gene. CDR3 length: 14 amino acids. Trimming stripped 0 bases from V and 5 bases from J, with 11 bases between. From germline, CDR1 is SGDLS and CDR2 YYNGEE. The CDR3 loop reads CASSVGTGGTEAFF. The CDR3 nucleotides are TGTGCCAGCAGCGTAGGGACGGGAGGGACTGAAGCTTTCTTT.

The CDR3 here is CASSQVLSGGAETQYF. The DNA of the CDR3 is TGCGCCAGCAGCCAAGTTCTTAGCGGGGGGGCGGAGACCCAGTACTTC. V and J are TRBV4-1 and TRBJ2-5; 11 bases line up with TRBD2. The CDR3 is made up of 16 amino acids. Per the germline V gene, CDR1 is MGHRA and CDR2 is YSYEKL. Trimming removed 1 base from V and 5 bases from J; junction bases left unmatched: 6.

This clonotype was seen only a few times. DNA for the CDR3: TGCGCCAGCAGCCAAGATCCCGGAGAAAACTATGGCTACACCTTC. Translation: CASSQDPGENYGYTF. This sequence joins TRBV4-1 and TRBJ1-2, with D hard to call. CDR1 MGHRA and CDR2 YSYEKL come from the germline V gene. V dropped 0 bases and J dropped 2 bases, with 10 bases sitting between them. The CDR3 has 15 residues.

There are a few counts of this clonotype. The genes are TRBV12-3 or TRBV12-4 and TRBJ1-1; D perhaps matches TRBD1 (5 bases). Trimming stripped 3 bases from V and 11 bases from J, with 16 bases between. This CDR3 is 13 amino acids long. The CDR3 sequence is CASSLKDGGVAFF. CDR3 bases: TGTGCCAGCAGTTTGAAGGACGGGGGAGTGGCTTTCTTT.

The CDR3 protein is CATSVAGGPNEQFF. CDR3 DNA sequence: TGTGCCACCAGTGTAGCGGGGGGGCCAAATGAGCAGTTCTTC. J is TRBJ2-1 and V is TRBV24-1; 11 nucleotides align to TRBD2. Germline values: CDR1 KGHDR, CDR2 SFDVKD. The ends lost 5 bases at V and 7 bases at J; junction bases unmatched: 3. CDR3 length equals 14 residues.

This sequence joins TRBV5-6 and TRBJ2-7, with a possible D match to TRBD1 (6 bases). The germline CDR1 and CDR2 sequences are SGHDT and YYEEEE. The CDR3 is made up of 14 amino acids. V lost 2 bases and J 1 base, leaving 10 bases between the germline ends. The DNA of the CDR3 is TGTGCCAGCAGCTTTTTTCAGGGGTCCTACGAGCAGTACTTC. Translated: CASSFFQGSYEQYF.

This chain connects TRBV15 to TRBJ1-2; the D is unclear. Germline CDR1 is LNHNV and CDR2 is YYDKDF (reference sequence). The CDR3 loop spans 15 amino acids. Trimming removed 0 bases at V and 8 bases at J, with 16 bases between. The DNA for the CDR3 is TGTGCCACCAGCAGAGATTTCGGCTTAGGGTCCGGCTACACCTTC. Its translation: CATSRDFGLGSGYTF.

This clonotype was counted between two and nine times. The V and J genes are TRBV12-3 or TRBV12-4 and TRBJ2-7, with 8 bases that match TRBD1. The CDR3 extends over 14 amino acids. V trimming: 1 base; J trimming: 3 bases; junction bases outside the gene matches: 2. CDR3 in DNA: TGTGCCAGCAGTTTAGGACAGGGGAGCTACGAGCAGTACTTC. Its protein is CASSLGQGSYEQYF.

V usage is TRBV27 and J usage is TRBJ1-5, with 7 bases matching TRBD1. The V gene's germline CDR1 is MNHEY and CDR2 SMNVEV (reference sequence). The V gene end was trimmed by 6 bases and the J gene end by 11 bases; junction bases not matched to a gene: 7. The CDR3 has 12 residues. CDR3 in DNA: TGTGCCAGCAGCGGCCCCAGGGGGGCCCAGCATTTT. Translating gives CASSGPRGAQHF.

The chain uses TRBV4-2 and TRBJ1-6, with 11 bases aligning to TRBD1. The V gene end was trimmed by 0 bases and the J gene end by 10 bases; junction bases not matched to a gene: 14. The CDR3 totals 19 residues. Germline values: CDR1 LGHNA, CDR2 YNFKEQ. DNA of the CDR3: TGTGCCAGCAGCCAAGATGGCCCGGCGGACAGGGGGCTAGAGTCACCCCTCCACTTT. This codes for CASSQDGPADRGLESPLHF.

A few counts support this clonotype. The V call is TRBV7-8, the J call TRBJ1-5, with D hard to call. The CDR3 totals 17 residues. With 4 bases removed from V and 0 bases from J, the gap between germline ends came to 16 bases. The V gene's germline CDR1 is SGHVS and CDR2 FQNEAQ. The CDR3 DNA is TGTGCCAGCAGCTCCCGTCGGCGTGGGGTTAGCAATCAGCCCCAGCATTTT. Translation gives CASSSRRRGVSNQPQHF.

The chain couples TRBV4-1 to TRBJ2-7; 9 bases are shared with TRBD1. The germline V gene encodes CDR1 MGHRA and CDR2 YSYEKL. This CDR3 has 15 residues. J gave up 8 bases and V 1 base, and 9 bases lay outside the gene matches. CDR3 nucleotides: TGCGCCAGCAGCCAAGCTAGCGGACAGGGGTCGAAGCAGTACTTC. Protein sequence: CASSQASGQGSKQYF.